These 6 T cell receptor beta chains were sequenced from one sample in a study of blood T cell repertoires in COVID-19. The assay was immunoSEQ multiplex PCR, and TCRdb's table has in-frame clones only and misses some. The table records around 250,000 clones, approximately 85% of them present only once. The sample consisted of PBMCs or T cells enriched from blood (not recorded which). All receptors derive from a woman in her forties or fifties who had recovered from COVID-19.

The J gene is TRBJ2-7, the V gene TRBV6-6; 8 bases are shared with TRBD1. There are 18 residues in the CDR3. V dropped 5 bases and J dropped 3; count of bases not matched to a gene: 18. CDR1 and CDR2 (germline): MNHNY, SVGAGI (reference sequence). In nucleotides, the CDR3 is TGTGCCAGCAGTCTTCGCCCCCCCGGGACAGGTATAAGCTACGAGCAGTACTTC. It is translated as CASSLRPPGTGISYEQYF.

This rearrangement joins TRBV19 to TRBJ2-1; 11 bases are shared with TRBD2. Germline CDR1 reads LNHDA; CDR2 reads SQIVND (reference sequence). The CDR3 consists of 17 residues. The V segment lost 6 bases and the J segment 0 bases; nucleotides outside the gene matches: 7. CDR3 in amino acids: CASSRTSGYSSYNEQFF. CDR3 coding DNA: TGTGCCAGTAGCCGGACTAGCGGGTACAGCTCCTACAATGAGCAGTTCTTC.

The chain is built from TRBV5-1 and TRBJ2-7, with TRBD1 matching over 8 bases. Germline values: CDR1 SGHRS, CDR2 YFSETQ. The CDR3 contains 15 residues. The ends lost 0 bases at V and 5 bases at J; junction bases unmatched: 7. Here the CDR3 DNA reads TGCGCCAGCAGCTTGGGACAGGGGAATTTACACGAGCAGTACTTC. As protein: CASSLGQGNLHEQYF.

This chain uses TRBV29-1 with TRBJ1-1, with D maybe TRBD1 (5 bases). CDR1 is SQVTM and CDR2 is ANQGSEA in the germline V gene. Trimming removed 2 bases from V and 4 bases from J, with 11 bases in between. The CDR3 sequence is 13 residues long. The CDR3: CSVERGLGTEAFF. The CDR3 DNA follows: TGCAGCGTTGAACGGGGGTTGGGCACTGAAGCTTTCTTT.

The chain links TRBV6-5 to TRBJ1-6; TRBD1 matches 8 bases. The CDR3 is 15 amino acids. CDR1 is MNHEY and CDR2 is SVGAGI in the germline V gene. V trimming: 6 bases; J trimming: 7 bases; junction bases outside the gene matches: 8. The CDR3 protein is CASRIQGARNSPLHF. The CDR3 DNA reads TGTGCCAGCAGGATCCAGGGGGCGCGAAATTCACCCCTCCACTTT.

This chain connects TRBV7-3 to TRBJ2-5, with 12 bases identical to TRBD2. With V trimmed by 2 bases and J by 5 bases, 6 bases remained unmatched. The CDR3 runs to 16 residues. Germline V gene lookup returns CDR1 SGHTA and CDR2 FQGTGA. The CDR3 DNA is TGTGCCAGCAGCTTAGCTAGCGGGAGGGCCGGGGAGACCCAGTACTTC. It encodes CASSLASGRAGETQYF.